This T cell receptor (beta chain) was sequenced in a study of blood T cell repertoires in COVID-19. As handled by the study authors: Amplified reference gene primers provided the basis for estimating nucleated cell counts. Profiled with immunoSEQ multiplex PCR; TCRdb holds only in-frame clones, not every one. V, J and clone size reflect that table, while D and trimming were determined from the DNA. Among under 500,000 clones listed, about 85% were seen once. Germline CDR1 SGHRS, CDR2 YFSETQ. The V and J ends lost 9 bases and 1 base respectively, with 14 bases between them. The CDR3 loop spans 14 amino acids.

The clonotype comes from a woman younger than 30 with acute COVID-19. The chain links TRBV5-1 to TRBJ1-3, with D possibly TRBD1 on 5 matching bases. Material: PBMCs or T cells enriched from blood (not recorded which). The CDR3 region has the DNA TGCGCCACGAAAACGGACACATCTGGAAACACCATATATTTT. Protein product: CATKTDTSGNTIYF.